This section outlines one T cell receptor beta chain sequence together with its context. Its antigen is not identified. These data originate in a study of OX40 agonist ivuxolimab in advanced cancers. Study-wide context: Enrollees could have had prior anti-PD-1, anti-PD-L1 or anti-CTLA-4 therapy, which around 40% had received. Study conclusions and caveats: In the 0.1 to 3.0 mg/kg range, CD4+ and CD8+ blood T cells had expanded clonally by week 6.

Generated by immunoSEQ multiplex PCR, the TCRdb table keeps only in-frame clones and is missing some. The repertoire has about 55,000 clones, about four fifths of them found once; the top ten carry 1.2%. This CDR3 contains 13 residues. The V gene lost 8 bases and the J gene lost 1 base, with 14 bases spanning the gap. Germline-derived CDR1 and CDR2 are SQVTM and ANQGSEA. The receptor's source is an adult with an advanced solid tumor such as melanoma, head and neck, liver or kidney cancer. The chain recombines TRBV29-1 with TRBJ2-5; TRBD1 might be the D (6 bases). This material consisted of CD4+ or CD8+ T cells sorted from blood, taken in a trial of the OX40 agonist ivuxolimab. CDR3 bases: TGCAGCACTAAGGACAGCCGCCAAGAGACCCAGTACTTC. Protein: CSTKDSRQETQYF.